These T cell receptor beta chains were read from a single sample in a study of cytomegalovirus exposure and HLA in healthy donors. Assay: immunoSEQ multiplex PCR; the TCRdb copy retains only in-frame clones and omits some. Of under 150,000 clones in the sample, 60% to 70% are singletons; the top ten hold over 8.5%. Material: PBMCs. These receptors came from a woman aged 40 to 50 in good health and CMV-seropositive. Each CDR3 is given with its conserved first and last residue. Fields, in order: V gene, D gene, clone size, J gene, CDR3 protein, CDR3 DNA. The D gene is left open where the match is weak. Clone size appears in some rows only: once, few, many, or a class for an expanded clone.

TRBV10-1,TRBD1,-,TRBJ2-2,CASSAETGALWTGELFF,TGCGCCAGCAGTGCCGAGACAGGGGCCCTATGGACCGGGGAGCTGTTTTTT
TRBV7-2,TRBD2,-,TRBJ2-5,CASSTGTSGIQETQYF,TGTGCCAGCAGCACGGGGACTAGCGGAATTCAAGAGACCCAGTACTTC
TRBV7-9,-,-,TRBJ1-2,CASSVQGIEWNYGYTF,TGTGCCAGCAGCGTTCAGGGAATCGAGTGGAACTATGGCTACACCTTC
TRBV29-1,TRBD2,-,TRBJ2-2,CSVVASGRADTGELFF,TGCAGCGTTGTGGCCAGCGGGAGGGCCGACACCGGGGAGCTGTTTTTT
TRBV6-5,-,few,TRBJ1-1,CASSYGQGTEAFF,TGTGCCAGCAGTTACGGGCAGGGCACTGAAGCTTTCTTT
TRBV5-1,-,-,TRBJ2-3,CASSLDGVGTDTQYF,TGCGCCAGCAGCTTGGACGGGGTAGGCACAGATACGCAGTATTTT
TRBV25-1,TRBD1,-,TRBJ2-5,CASSDRTGGFGETQYF,TGTGCCAGCAGTGACAGGACAGGTGGTTTTGGGGAGACCCAGTACTTC
TRBV7-3,-,-,TRBJ2-4,CASSPHIWGDGAKNIQYF,TGTGCCAGCAGCCCCCACATTTGGGGGGATGGGGCCAAAAACATTCAGTACTTC
TRBV11-2,TRBD1,-,TRBJ2-1,CASSRSRDRVEPYNEQFF,TGTGCCAGCAGCAGGTCCCGGGACAGGGTAGAGCCCTACAATGAGCAGTTCTTC
TRBV4-3,TRBD1,-,TRBJ1-3,CASSQAIWDRRNTIYF,TGCGCCAGCAGCCAAGCAATATGGGACAGACGAAACACCATATATTTT
TRBV29-1,TRBD1,-,TRBJ1-2,CSVVGGDRENYGYTF,TGCAGCGTTGTGGGAGGGGACAGGGAAAACTATGGCTACACCTTC
TRBV6-5,-,-,TRBJ2-5,CASSYEYPQETQYF,TGTGCCAGCAGTTACGAGTACCCCCAAGAGACCCAGTACTTC
TRBV9,TRBD1,-,TRBJ1-1,CASSGAPGQGALQLTNTEAFF,TGTGCCAGCAGCGGCGCGCCGGGACAGGGGGCCTTGCAGCTAACCAACACTGAAGCTTTCTTT
TRBV28,-,-,TRBJ1-4,CASRDRSDEKLFF,TGTGCCAGCAGGGACAGAAGTGATGAAAAACTGTTTTTT
TRBV7-9,-,-,TRBJ1-2,CASSHPGGFGYTF,TGTGCCAGCAGTCACCCGGGGGGATTTGGCTACACCTTC
TRBV9,TRBD2,-,TRBJ2-2,CASSVDVLAANTGELFF,TGTGCCAGCAGCGTAGACGTACTAGCGGCGAACACCGGGGAGCTGTTTTTT
TRBV20-1,-,few,TRBJ2-7,CSARRVDEQYF,TGCAGTGCTCGCAGGGTAGACGAGCAGTACTTC
TRBV30,TRBD2,-,TRBJ2-3,CAWSALLAGITDTQYF,TGTGCCTGGAGTGCGCTACTAGCGGGGATCACAGATACGCAGTATTTT
TRBV6-1,TRBD2,once,TRBJ2-7,CASRVLAGGSYEQYF,TGTGCCAGCAGGGTACTAGCGGGAGGGTCCTACGAGCAGTACTTC
TRBV4-3,-,-,TRBJ2-2,CASSQVASNTGELFF,TGCGCCAGCAGCCAAGTGGCATCAAACACCGGGGAGCTGTTTTTT
TRBV28,-,-,TRBJ2-7,CASSLSRAPYEQYF,TGTGCCAGCAGTTTAAGCAGGGCCCCCTACGAGCAGTACTTC
TRBV10-1,-,-,TRBJ2-1,CASSERIPRGYSSYNEQFF,TGCGCCAGCAGTGAGAGAATCCCGAGGGGGTATAGCTCCTACAATGAGCAGTTCTTC
TRBV6-4,-,-,TRBJ2-1,CASSEWAYSYNEQFF,TGTGCCAGCAGTGAATGGGCTTACTCCTACAATGAGCAGTTCTTC
TRBV6-1,TRBD1,-,TRBJ1-2,CASRETGIDGYTF,TGTGCCAGCAGGGAGACAGGGATCGATGGCTACACCTTC
TRBV27,-,-,TRBJ2-5,CASSSREVETQYF,TGTGCCAGCAGTTCTAGAGAGGTGGAGACCCAGTACTTC
TRBV27,TRBD2,-,TRBJ2-1,CASSLERTSGYNEQFF,TGTGCCAGCAGTTTAGAGAGGACTAGCGGGTACAATGAGCAGTTCTTC
TRBV9,TRBD1,-,TRBJ1-1,CASSGEDRAPRTEAFF,TGTGCCAGCAGCGGAGAAGACAGGGCCCCTCGGACTGAAGCTTTCTTT
TRBV4-2,-,-,TRBJ1-1,CASSQEMARPTVNTEAFF,TGTGCCAGCAGCCAAGAGATGGCACGGCCCACAGTCAACACTGAAGCTTTCTTT
TRBV10-1,TRBD2,-,TRBJ2-1,CASRILAGASNEQFF,TGCGCCAGCAGGATACTAGCGGGAGCCTCCAATGAGCAGTTCTTC
TRBV7-2,-,-,TRBJ2-5,CASSLVPTQETQYF,TGTGCCAGCAGCTTAGTCCCTACTCAAGAGACCCAGTACTTC
TRBV5-4,TRBD1,-,TRBJ2-1,CASSLDQGDNEQFF,TGTGCCAGCAGCTTAGATCAGGGGGACAATGAGCAGTTCTTC
TRBV7-3,TRBD1,-,TRBJ1-1,CASSLDRGRTEAFF,TGTGCCAGCAGTCTTGACAGGGGGCGAACTGAAGCTTTCTTT
TRBV27,TRBD1,-,TRBJ1-5,CASSLGTVHQPQHF,TGTGCCAGCAGTCTTGGGACAGTTCATCAGCCCCAGCATTTT
TRBV7-9,TRBD1,few,TRBJ1-1,CASSQEQGLNTEAFF,TGTGCCAGCAGCCAAGAACAGGGGCTGAACACTGAAGCTTTCTTT
TRBV2,-,-,TRBJ2-7,CASSRTVYEQYF,TGTGCCAGCAGCCGAACAGTCTACGAGCAGTACTTC